These 15 T cell receptor beta chains came from one sample sequenced in a study of OX40 agonist ivuxolimab in advanced cancers. Repertoires were generated with immunoSEQ multiplex PCR, while TCRdb's copy carries only in-frame clones and drops some. The sample gives some 59,000 clones, less than 85% of which show up once; about 3.7% is in the top ten. Sequencing was performed on CD4+ or CD8+ T cells sorted from blood, taken in a trial of the OX40 agonist ivuxolimab. The receptors were sampled from an adult with an advanced solid tumor such as melanoma, head and neck, liver or kidney cancer.

The gene calls are TRBV11-2 and TRBJ1-1; unclear D gene. From germline, CDR1 is SGHAT and CDR2 FQNNGV. CDR3 length: 13 residues. Trimming stripped 5 bases from V and 0 bases from J, with 7 bases between. This CDR3 reads CASSHDLNTEAFF. CDR3 DNA: TGTGCCAGCAGCCATGACCTGAACACTGAAGCTTTCTTT.

V gene TRBV11-3 combines with J gene TRBJ2-1; the match to TRBD2 covers 9 bases. This CDR3 spans 16 amino acids. The V segment lost 4 bases and the J segment 9 bases; nucleotides outside the gene matches: 13. Germline V gene data show CDR1 as SGHNT and CDR2 as YENEEA. In DNA form, the CDR3 reads TGTGCCAGCAGCTCTTCAGGCGGGAGGGCCTCGGGTGAGCAGTTCTTC. Translation: CASSSSGGRASGEQFF.

V gene TRBV6-6 combines with J gene TRBJ1-2; D call uncertain. The V end was cut by 5 bases, the J end by 8 bases, with 12 bases between. Germline values: CDR1 MNHNY, CDR2 SVGAGI (reference sequence). The CDR3 extends over 12 amino acids. CDR3 sequence (DNA): TGTGCCAGCAGTCATTATCCGGGCGGCTACACCTTC. This gives the protein CASSHYPGGYTF.

The chain recombines TRBV7-2 with TRBJ2-7; weak D call: TRBD1 (5 bases). Germline V lookup: CDR1 SGHTA, CDR2 FQGNSA. CDR3 length: 14 amino acids. V was shortened by 2 bases and J by 2 bases, with 10 bases between the two germline ends. CDR3 nucleotides: TGTGCCAGCAGCTTACTCAGGGCCCCCTACGAGCAGTACTTC. Translating gives CASSLLRAPYEQYF.

V gene TRBV19 combines with J gene TRBJ2-3, with 8 bases lining up with TRBD2. J gave up 1 base and V 3 bases, and 6 bases lay outside the gene matches. This CDR3 spans 16 amino acids. In germline, CDR1 is LNHDA, CDR2 SQIVND (reference sequence). The CDR3 DNA sequence: TGTGCCAGTAGTATCGACGGGCGGGGGGGCACAGATACGCAGTATTTT. It yields the protein CASSIDGRGGTDTQYF. Combining the CDR3 with reference TRBV19 and TRBJ2-3 gives the whole variable domain DGGITQSPKYLFRKEGQNVTLSCEQNLNHDAMYWYRQDPGQGLRLIYYSQIVNDFQKGDIAEGYSVSREKKESFPLTVTSAQKNPTAFYLCASSIDGRGGTDTQYFGPGTRLTVL.

The V and J genes are TRBV6-1 and TRBJ1-2; D perhaps matches TRBD1 (5 bases). Germline CDR1 reads MNHNS; CDR2 reads SASEGT. This CDR3 has 14 amino acids. Trimming cost V 4 bases and J 2 bases, with 11 bases left between them. CDR3 bases: TGTGCCAGCAGTGTGGGGGGGATGAACTATGGCTACACCTTC. It is translated as CASSVGGMNYGYTF.

This clone was seen just once. The V call is TRBV28, the J call TRBJ2-4, with 8 bases lining up with TRBD2. V lost 7 bases, J lost 6 bases, and 5 bases stayed unmatched. The CDR3 consists of 13 residues. CDR1 is MDHEN, CDR2 SYDVKM, per germline. CDR3 coding DNA: TGTGCCAGCAACGGCGGGAGGAGAAACATTCAGTACTTC. The encoded protein is CASNGGRRNIQYF.

This clone appeared a few times. The chain has TRBV5-1 and TRBJ2-1, with TRBD1 identical over 9 bases. The CDR3 consists of 15 residues. Per germline, CDR1 SGHRS and CDR2 YFSETQ. The J segment lost 0 bases and the V segment lost 4 bases, leaving 2 bases of the junction unmatched. The DNA of the CDR3 is TGCGCCAGCAGCCAGGGACAGGGCTCCTACAATGAGCAGTTCTTC. Its translation is CASSQGQGSYNEQFF.

The chain has TRBV15 and TRBJ2-7, with D unresolved. Germline loops: CDR1 LNHNV, CDR2 YYDKDF (reference sequence). This CDR3 is 14 amino acids long. Trimming removed 3 bases at V and 0 bases at J, with 9 bases between. CDR3 sequence (DNA): TGTGCCACCAGCAGGGACCGTGCCTCCTACGAGCAGTACTTC. This sequence encodes CATSRDRASYEQYF.

V and J are TRBV2 and TRBJ1-3; TRBD1 might be the D (5 bases). Trimming left V 4 bases short and J 0 bases short, with 13 bases between. This CDR3 has 16 amino acids. In germline, CDR1 is SNHLY, CDR2 FYNNEI. In nucleotides, the CDR3 is TGTGCCAGCAGTGTTGGGGGACGGTTCTCTGGAAACACCATATATTTT. Protein product: CASSVGGRFSGNTIYF.

This clone turned up a few times. V is TRBV28 and J is TRBJ1-2, with TRBD1 as a possible D gene (5 bases). Trimming pared 4 bases from V and 2 bases from J, leaving 8 bases between. The CDR3 consists of 13 residues. CDR1 and CDR2 from the germline V gene are MDHEN and SYDVKM. The CDR3 bases are TGTGCCAGCAGTTACGGGGGAAACTATGGCTACACCTTC. It yields the protein CASSYGGNYGYTF.

The chain uses TRBV11-2 and TRBJ2-2; 7 nucleotides line up with TRBD1. The CDR3 has 15 residues. V dropped 2 bases and J dropped 3; count of bases not matched to a gene: 3. Germline lookup yields CDR1 SGHAT and CDR2 FQNNGV. The CDR3 DNA follows: TGTGCCAGCAGCTTATTAGGGACAGACACCGGGGAGCTGTTTTTT. This gives the protein CASSLLGTDTGELFF.

CDR3 protein: CASSLTGGGNTIYF. CDR3 DNA sequence: TGCGCCAGCAGCTTGACAGGGGGTGGAAACACCATATATTTT. J is TRBJ1-3 and V is TRBV5-1; TRBD1 aligns across 8 bases. Losses at the gene ends were 1 base for V and 3 bases for J; bases not matched to a gene: 0. CDR3 length: 14 amino acids. Germline values: CDR1 SGHRS, CDR2 YFSETQ.

This clone was picked up one time. The chain combines TRBV19 with TRBJ2-1; 7 bases match TRBD2. Trimming removed 6 bases from V and 8 bases from J; junction bases left unmatched: 16. CDR3 size: 16 residues. Germline CDR1 and CDR2: LNHDA and SQIVND (reference sequence). This CDR3 reads CASSPRGSGIVHEQFF. The CDR3 DNA reads TGTGCCAGTAGCCCCCGAGGCAGCGGGATCGTGCATGAGCAGTTCTTC.

V gene TRBV18 combines with J gene TRBJ1-5; tentative D call: TRBD1 (5 bases). The germline V gene encodes CDR1 KGHSH and CDR2 LQKENI. CDR3 length: 16 residues. Trimming shortened V by 3 bases and J by 3 bases, and 15 bases separated the two germline ends. CDR3 in amino acids: CASSPSQGRSNQPQHF. CDR3 nucleotide sequence: TGTGCCAGCTCACCGAGTCAGGGACGATCCAATCAGCCCCAGCATTTT. Using reference TRBV18 and TRBJ1-5 for the parts outside the CDR3, the full variable domain is NAGVMQNPRHLVRRRGQEARLRCSPMKGHSHVYWYRQLPEEGLKFMVYLQKENIIDESGMPKERFSAEFPKEGPSILRIQQVVRGDSAAYFCASSPSQGRSNQPQHFGDGTRLSIL.